The rows below give T cell receptor beta chains drawn from one sample of a study of beta chain features in type 1 diabetes. Assay: immunoSEQ multiplex PCR; the TCRdb copy retains only in-frame clones and omits some. The sample shows 200,000 to 250,000 clones, more than 11% of them seen only once. The sequenced sample consisted of naive CD4+ T cells from blood. Receptors originate from a man younger than 45 with type 1 diabetes. Both conserved end residues are part of each CDR3. The D gene is left open where the match is weak. Clone size is stated in some rows and not others, as once, few, many or a class when expanded.

D	V	J	size	DNA	CDR3
TRBD1	TRBV4-1	TRBJ2-7	few	TGCGCCAGCAGCCAAGGTAGGACAGGCAGCTCCTACGAGCAGTACTTC	CASSQGRTGSSYEQYF
TRBD1	TRBV29-1	TRBJ1-1	few	TGCAGCGTTGAAACCGGGACAGGGAACACTGAAGCTTTCTTT	CSVETGTGNTEAFF
TRBD1	TRBV18	TRBJ1-1	NA	TGTGCCAGCTCACCCGGGACAGGGAACACTGAAGCTTTCTTT	CASSPGTGNTEAFF
NA	TRBV6-6	TRBJ2-7	NA	TGTGCCAGCAGTTACGGGGAGAATGGGGTATACGAGCAGTACTTC	CASSYGENGVYEQYF
NA	TRBV19	TRBJ1-4	few	TGTGCCAGTAATATTCTAGGGGCAACTAATGAAAAACTGTTTTTT	CASNILGATNEKLFF
TRBD1	TRBV7-6	TRBJ1-4	NA	TGTGCCAGCAGCGACAGACAGGGGGTAAAACTGTTTTTT	CASSDRQGVKLFF
NA	TRBV4-2	TRBJ1-2	few	TGTGCCAGCAGCCATCTTTCCGGGGTAAATCTCTATGGCTACACCTTC	CASSHLSGVNLYGYTF
NA	TRBV29-1	TRBJ1-1	few	TGCAGCGTTGATAGGGGACTCACTGAAGCTTTCTTT	CSVDRGLTEAFF
NA	TRBV29-1	TRBJ1-4	few	TGCAGCGTCAAACTAGGGTCAAGAGAAAAACTGTTTTTT	CSVKLGSREKLFF
TRBD1	TRBV5-1	TRBJ1-1	few	TGCGCCAGCAGCCCGACAGGGCTGAACACTGAAGCTTTCTTT	CASSPTGLNTEAFF
NA	TRBV9	TRBJ2-2	NA	TGTGCCAGCAGCCCCCATCATGCACAGGGATGGTCCGGGGAGCTGTTTTTT	CASSPHHAQGWSGELFF
NA	TRBV19	TRBJ2-1	NA	TGTGCCAGTACGGGCCGGGGTGAGCAGTTCTTC	CASTGRGEQFF
TRBD2	TRBV5-1	TRBJ2-3	NA	TGCGCCAGCAGCTCCGGGACTAGCGGGGGCCGCACAGATACGCAGTATTTT	CASSSGTSGGRTDTQYF
NA	TRBV14	TRBJ2-1	NA	TGTGCCAGCAGCCAAGACAGGGTCCCCTACAATGAGCAGTTCTTC	CASSQDRVPYNEQFF